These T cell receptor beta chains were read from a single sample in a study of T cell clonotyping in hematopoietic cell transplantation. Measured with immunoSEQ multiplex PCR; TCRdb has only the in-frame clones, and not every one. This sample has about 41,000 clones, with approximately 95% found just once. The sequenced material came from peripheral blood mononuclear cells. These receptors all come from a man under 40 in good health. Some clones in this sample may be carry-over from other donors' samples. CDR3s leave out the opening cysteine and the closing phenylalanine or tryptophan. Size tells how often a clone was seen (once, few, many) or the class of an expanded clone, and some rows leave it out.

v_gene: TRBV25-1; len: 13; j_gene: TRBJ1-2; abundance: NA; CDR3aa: ASSEGGQAPYGYT
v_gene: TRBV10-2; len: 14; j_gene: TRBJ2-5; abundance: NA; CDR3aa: ASSDPRGRSYETQY
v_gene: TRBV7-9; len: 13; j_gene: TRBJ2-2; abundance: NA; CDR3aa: ASSFRQGNTGELF
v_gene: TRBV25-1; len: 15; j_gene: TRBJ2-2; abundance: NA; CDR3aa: ASSEFSGSENTGELF
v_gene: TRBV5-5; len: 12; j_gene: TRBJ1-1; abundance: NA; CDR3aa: ASSPNGRSPEAF
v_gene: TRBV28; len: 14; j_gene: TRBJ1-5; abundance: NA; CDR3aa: ASSPISGNSNQPQH
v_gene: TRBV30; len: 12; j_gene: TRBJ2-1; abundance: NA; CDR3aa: AWSVGTGVHEQF
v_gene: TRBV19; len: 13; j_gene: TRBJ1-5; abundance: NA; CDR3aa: ASSLGGYSNQPQH
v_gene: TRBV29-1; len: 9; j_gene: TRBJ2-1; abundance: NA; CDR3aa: SVALADEQF
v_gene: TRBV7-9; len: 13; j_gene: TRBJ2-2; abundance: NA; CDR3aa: ASSLGDRVTGELF
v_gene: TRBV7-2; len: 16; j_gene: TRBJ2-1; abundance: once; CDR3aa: ASSLVGAQGQGWNEQF
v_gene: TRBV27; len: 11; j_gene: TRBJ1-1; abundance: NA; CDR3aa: ASRGQMNTEAF
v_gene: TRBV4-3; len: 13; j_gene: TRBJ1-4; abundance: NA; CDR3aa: ASRSLGATNEKLF
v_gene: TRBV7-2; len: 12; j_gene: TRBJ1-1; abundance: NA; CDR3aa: ASSGRQGGTEAF
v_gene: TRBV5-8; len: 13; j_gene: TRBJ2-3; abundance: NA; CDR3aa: ASSLTHGGGDTQY
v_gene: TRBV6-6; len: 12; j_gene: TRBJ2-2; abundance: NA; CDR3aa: ASRPRGPTGELF
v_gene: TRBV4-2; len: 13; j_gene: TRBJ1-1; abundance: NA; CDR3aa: ASSQVRGMNTEAF
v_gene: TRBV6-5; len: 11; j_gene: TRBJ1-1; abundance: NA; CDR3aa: ASSRRMNTEAF
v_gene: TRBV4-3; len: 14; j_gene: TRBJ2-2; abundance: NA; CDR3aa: ASSQDVQGVTGELF
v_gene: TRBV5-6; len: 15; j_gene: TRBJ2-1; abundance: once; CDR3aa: ASSLLQDRVSYNEQF
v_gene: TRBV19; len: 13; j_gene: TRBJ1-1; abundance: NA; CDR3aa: ASSIEWMRGTEAF
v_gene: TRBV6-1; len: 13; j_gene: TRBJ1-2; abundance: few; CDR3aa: ASAGGHQVRYGYT
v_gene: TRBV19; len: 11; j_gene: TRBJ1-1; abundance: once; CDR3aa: ASGDRGDTEAF
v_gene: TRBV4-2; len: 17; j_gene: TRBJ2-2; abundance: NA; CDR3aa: ASSQVMASGGANTGELF
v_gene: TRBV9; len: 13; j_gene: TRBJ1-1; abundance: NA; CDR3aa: ASSAPGGSVTEAF